The 7 T cell receptor beta chains listed next were all sequenced from one sample in a study of blood T cell repertoires in COVID-19 (TCRdb year 2020). Library preparation was by the immunoSEQ multiplex PCR assay. In TCRdb, the immuneACCESS table is reduced to in-frame sequences with V and J assigned. These tables do not hold every clone; where another copy was compared, an unresolved V gene accounts for under half, and the others remain unexplained. The sample records some 100,000 clones, about 90% of which are singletons. 7.7% of the sample belongs to the ten largest clones. Input material: peripheral blood. The source is a human donor in a cohort sampled during active COVID-19.

This clone has just a few counts. The chain employs TRBV5-1 and TRBJ2-7, with D maybe TRBD1 (6 bases). The germline V gene encodes CDR1 SGHRS and CDR2 YFSETQ. The V gene lost 0 bases and the J gene lost 1 base, with 8 bases spanning the gap. CDR3 size: 14 residues. CDR3 amino acids: CASSLGQGSYEQYF. Written as DNA, the CDR3 is TGCGCCAGCAGCTTGGGGCAGGGGTCCTACGAGCAGTACTTC.

This clone was observed a single time. The J gene is TRBJ2-1, the V gene TRBV12-3 or TRBV12-4, with D hard to call. V was trimmed by 3 bases and J by 5 bases, leaving 8 bases between them. CDR3 size: 13 residues. The CDR3 DNA sequence: TGTGCCAGCAGTTTTCTAACCAACAATGAGCAGTTCTTC. It translates to CASSFLTNNEQFF.

Notes on this clone: No DNA is shown, since the ends of the CDR3 on it are uncertain; the CDR3 is the one TCRdb lists. The chain recombines TRBV21-1 with TRBJ2-1; the table's D gene call, TRBD1, was not cross checked with the DNA. TRBV21-1 is recorded as a pseudogene. The CDR3 comprises 19 residues, both ends counted. The CDR3 protein is CASSKDGLLVGQGTHSAFF.

This chain links TRBV19 with TRBJ2-7, with D possibly being TRBD1 (5 bases). V lost 5 bases, J lost 0 bases, and 8 bases lay in between. Germline CDR1 reads LNHDA; CDR2 reads SQIVND (reference sequence). The CDR3 has 13 residues. The CDR3 loop is CASSSDTSYEQYF. Here the CDR3 DNA reads TGTGCCAGTAGTTCGGACACCTCCTACGAGCAGTACTTC.

This chain joins TRBV19 and TRBJ1-1; 7 bases agree with TRBD1. The CDR3 totals 15 residues. After removal of 3 bases from V and 3 bases from J, the junction contained 7 bases not matched to a gene. Per germline, CDR1 LNHDA and CDR2 SQIVND (reference sequence). The CDR3 DNA sequence: TGTGCCAGTAGTATTGTCCTCACAGGGGACACTGAAGCTTTCTTT. It is translated as CASSIVLTGDTEAFF.

This clone was observed a single time. V gene TRBV27 combines with J gene TRBJ2-1; maybe TRBD1 (6 bases). This CDR3 is 14 amino acids long. Trimming removed 6 bases from V and 3 bases from J, with 12 bases in between. Germline values: CDR1 MNHEY, CDR2 SMNVEV (reference sequence). CDR3 amino acids: CASRLKDSYNEQFF. CDR3 nucleotide sequence: TGTGCCAGCAGGCTGAAGGACAGCTACAATGAGCAGTTCTTC.

V and J are TRBV11-2 and TRBJ2-7; 13 bases fit TRBD2. The ends lost 5 bases at V and 3 bases at J; junction bases unmatched: 10. Per germline, CDR1 SGHAT and CDR2 FQNNGV. This CDR3 region has 17 residues. CDR3 in amino acids: CASSPGTSGTLNYEQYF. CDR3 DNA: TGTGCCAGCAGCCCAGGGACTAGCGGGACACTTAACTACGAGCAGTACTTC.